This T cell receptor beta chain was profiled in a study of blood T cell repertoires in COVID-19. Trimming took 6 bases from V and 5 from J; bases not matched to a gene: 6. Germline V gene lookup returns CDR1 MNHEY and CDR2 SVGAGI. This CDR3 contains 14 residues. Study processing details: Amplifying reference gene primers gave estimates of nucleated cell counts. Produced via immunoSEQ multiplex PCR; TCRdb's table is partial and in-frame only. V, J and clone size derive from that table, while D and trimming were established from the DNA sequence. The sample records tens of thousands of clones, 78% being singletons.

Input material: peripheral blood. The J gene is TRBJ2-3, the V gene TRBV6-5; 9 bases match TRBD1. This clonotype originated in a human donor in a cohort sampled during active COVID-19. DNA for the CDR3: TGTGCCAGCAGGGACAGGGGTTTAGGAGATACGCAGTATTTT. It translates to CASRDRGLGDTQYF.